The 30 T cell receptor beta chains presented below share a single source sample, sequenced in a study of cytomegalovirus exposure and HLA in healthy donors. Data came from immunoSEQ multiplex PCR; TCRdb stores just in-frame clones and leaves some out. The table lists 260,000 or so clones, roughly 90% of them singletons. Source material: PBMCs. Source of these receptors: a woman aged 18-29 years in good health and CMV-seronegative.

CDR3 in amino acids: CASSLLGLAGGGEQYF. The CDR3 DNA sequence: TGCGCCAGCAGCTTGTTAGGCCTAGCGGGAGGAGGCGAGCAGTACTTC. V and J are TRBV5-1 and TRBJ2-7, with 11 positions matching TRBD2. After removal of 1 base from V and 6 bases from J, the junction contained 9 bases not matched to a gene. The CDR3 consists of 16 residues. Per germline, CDR1 SGHRS and CDR2 YFSETQ.

The rearrangement uses TRBV6-1 and TRBJ1-2; 7 bases are shared with TRBD1. This CDR3 has 13 residues. Trimming at V came to 2 bases and at J to 3 bases, leaving 0 bases not matched to a gene. The germline CDR1 and CDR2 sequences are MNHNS and SASEGT. CDR3 region: CASSETGDYGYTF. In DNA, the CDR3 is TGTGCCAGCAGTGAAACAGGGGACTATGGCTACACCTTC.

As DNA, the CDR3 is TGTGCCAGCAGTTTCCTGGATTGGGCGGGCTATGGCTACACCTTC. This sequence encodes CASSFLDWAGYGYTF. V is TRBV5-6 and J is TRBJ1-2; D remains ambiguous. The CDR3 has 15 residues. Germline V gene sequence: CDR1 SGHDT, CDR2 YYEEEE. V lost 5 bases to trimming and J lost 4 bases, with 18 bases between them.

The chain links TRBV7-2 to TRBJ1-5, with D unresolved. V was pared by 4 bases and J by 4 bases, with 5 bases between. Germline CDR1 SGHTA, CDR2 FQGNSA. The CDR3 runs 12 residues. DNA for the CDR3: TGTGCCAGCAGCTCTATAAATCAGCCCCAGCATTTT. This sequence encodes CASSSINQPQHF.

The chain carries TRBV14 and TRBJ1-3, with D perhaps TRBD1 (5 bases). The CDR3 length is 16 residues. CDR1 SGHDN and CDR2 FVKESK come from the germline V gene. Trimming took off 4 bases at V and 2 bases at J, with 15 bases between the two ends. Here the CDR3 reads CASSLAAGRAGNTIYF. The CDR3 DNA reads as TGTGCCAGCAGCCTCGCAGCGGGCAGGGCTGGAAACACCATATATTTT. Using reference TRBV14 and TRBJ1-3 for the parts outside the CDR3, the full variable domain is EAGVTQFPSHSVIEKGQTVTLRCDPISGHDNLYWYRRVMGKEIKFLLHFVKESKQDESGMPNNRFLAERTGGTYSTLKVQPAELEDSGVYFCASSLAAGRAGNTIYFGEGSWLTVV.

The J gene is TRBJ2-3, the V gene TRBV10-1; 7 nucleotides align to TRBD2. The CDR3 contains 14 residues. In germline, CDR1 is WNHNN, CDR2 SYGVQD (reference sequence). The ends lost 2 bases at V and 6 bases at J; junction bases unmatched: 5. CDR3 in DNA: TGCGCCAGCAGTGAGGGGCAGGGAGGGGATACGCAGTATTTT. Its protein is CASSEGQGGDTQYF.

This chain connects TRBV28 to TRBJ2-7; D is uncertain. Trimming took off 7 bases at V and 2 bases at J, with 12 bases between the two ends. The CDR3 is 13 residues long. Germline V gene lookup returns CDR1 MDHEN and CDR2 SYDVKM. The CDR3 loop is CASTTATTYEQYF. Here the CDR3 DNA reads TGTGCCAGCACTACAGCAACGACCTACGAGCAGTACTTC. Supplemented by reference TRBV28 and TRBJ2-7, the full variable domain reads DVKVTQSSRYLVKRTGEKVFLECVQDMDHENMFWYRQDPGLGLRLIYFSYDVKMKEKGDIPEGYSVSREKKERFSLILESASTNQTSMYLCASTTATTYEQYFGPGTRLTVT.

The chain joins TRBV28 to TRBJ2-3, with 8 bases that match TRBD2. V lost 8 bases to trimming and J lost 0 bases; unmatched junction nucleotides: 10. Germline V gene lookup returns CDR1 MDHEN and CDR2 SYDVKM. This CDR3 contains 16 residues. The CDR3 coding sequence is TGTGCCAGCCTTAGCGGGACAAAAGCTAGCACAGATACGCAGTATTTT. Translation gives CASLSGTKASTDTQYF.

This chain links TRBV28 with TRBJ2-1, with 11 bases fitting TRBD2. J was trimmed by 8 bases and V by 6 bases; bases with no gene match: 12. Germline CDR1 and CDR2: MDHEN and SYDVKM. CDR3 length: 16 amino acids. The CDR3 reads CASSPTTSGSSHEQFF. The CDR3 DNA reads TGTGCCAGCAGCCCTACCACTAGCGGGAGTTCCCATGAGCAGTTCTTC.

The rearrangement joins TRBV28 to TRBJ1-3; 9 positions match TRBD1. The trim removed 5 bases at V and 2 bases at J, leaving 10 bases unmatched. Germline V gene lookup returns CDR1 MDHEN and CDR2 SYDVKM. The CDR3 consists of 17 residues. CDR3 amino acids: CASSEDRGSNTGNTIYF. The CDR3 DNA is TGTGCCAGCAGTGAGGACAGGGGTTCGAATACTGGAAACACCATATATTTT.

About this clone itself: The junction departs from the called germline gene at one end, perhaps through a read error. The rearrangement joins TRBV15 to TRBJ2-2; TRBD1 aligns across 9 bases. The CDR3 covers 16 residues. From germline, CDR1 is LNHNV and CDR2 YYDKDF (reference sequence). The CDR3 reads CATSGGQGTNTRELFF. The CDR3 coding sequence is TGTGCCACCAGCGGTGGACAGGGGACGAACACCAGGGAGCTGTTTTTT.

The V gene is TRBV15, the J gene TRBJ1-5, with D possibly being TRBD1 (5 bases). The CDR3 length is 15 residues. V was trimmed by 1 base and J by 6 bases, leaving 13 bases between them. From germline, CDR1 is LNHNV and CDR2 YYDKDF (reference sequence). Here the CDR3 DNA reads TGTGCCACCAGCAGAGTTCGGCAGGGCCCTCAGCCCCAGCATTTT. This gives the protein CATSRVRQGPQPQHF.

In its sample, this clone was seen once. The chain combines TRBV9 with TRBJ2-7; 7 bases fit TRBD2. The CDR3 length is 14 residues. CDR1 and CDR2 (germline): SGDLS, YYNGEE. After removal of 0 bases from V and 6 bases from J, the junction contained 6 bases not matched to a gene. The CDR3 loop is CASSVGAGEGEQYF. CDR3 coding DNA: TGTGCCAGCAGCGTAGGTGCGGGGGAAGGCGAGCAGTACTTC.

The chain uses TRBV10-2 and TRBJ1-1; D unresolved. V dropped 6 bases and J dropped 3 bases, with 14 bases sitting between them. The germline CDR1 and CDR2 sequences are WSHSY and SAAADI. The CDR3 is made up of 14 amino acids. CDR3 amino acids: CASRSGNGYTEAFF. The CDR3, as DNA: TGCGCCAGCAGGTCCGGGAACGGGTACACTGAAGCTTTCTTT.

As to this clone: The same CDR3 arises from other DNA sequences in this sample as well. The V and J genes are TRBV27 and TRBJ2-7, with TRBD2 matching over 15 bases. V trimming: 4 bases; J trimming: 6 bases; junction bases outside the gene matches: 1. Germline-derived CDR1 and CDR2 are MNHEY and SMNVEV (reference sequence). There are 14 residues in the CDR3. CDR3 in amino acids: CASSSGLAGGEQYF. The DNA for the CDR3 is TGTGCCAGCAGTTCGGGACTAGCGGGAGGCGAGCAGTACTTC.

The chain has TRBV27 and TRBJ2-7, with 7 nucleotides matching TRBD2. The CDR3 loop spans 17 amino acids. Germline values: CDR1 MNHEY, CDR2 SMNVEV (reference sequence). J gave up 3 bases and V 2 bases, and 13 bases lay outside the gene matches. The CDR3 DNA follows: TGTGCCAGCAGTTTAAAAGGGGCCGGGAGGCACCTCTACGAGCAGTACTTC. This encodes CASSLKGAGRHLYEQYF.

The chain recombines TRBV5-1 with TRBJ2-5, with D hard to call. This CDR3 has 13 amino acids. Germline-derived CDR1 and CDR2 are SGHRS and YFSETQ. V shed 0 bases and J shed 4 bases, with 7 bases lying between them. CDR3 in DNA: TGCGCCAGCAGCTTGGACCCGGGAGAGACCCAGTACTTC. Its translation: CASSLDPGETQYF.

The gene calls are TRBV28 and TRBJ1-2, with D possibly matching TRBD1 (6 bases). The V and J ends lost 6 bases and 6 bases respectively, with 23 bases between them. The CDR3 consists of 16 residues. From germline, CDR1 is MDHEN and CDR2 SYDVKM. CDR3 DNA: TGTGCCAGCAGACACGATCCGGGGGGCGAGCCCCATGGCTACACCTTC. This gives the protein CASRHDPGGEPHGYTF.

This clone was recorded a few times. The J gene is TRBJ2-7, the V gene TRBV6-5, with TRBD1 identical over 10 bases. J gave up 4 bases and V 2 bases, and 5 bases lay outside the gene matches. CDR3 length equals 15 residues. Germline CDR1 is MNHEY and CDR2 is SVGAGI. CDR3 coding DNA: TGTGCCAGCAGTTACGGCGGGACAGGGGTTTACGAGCAGTACTTC. Amino acids: CASSYGGTGVYEQYF.

The chain recombines TRBV21-1 with TRBJ2-5; the table's D gene call, TRBD1, was not cross checked with the DNA. TRBV21-1 is labeled a pseudogene. The CDR3 is 16 amino acids. CDR3 DNA: TGTGCCAGCAGCAAGGACAGGGGCCTGCAACAAGAGACCCAGTACTTC. Its translation: CASSKDRGLQQETQYF.

V gene TRBV28 combines with J gene TRBJ1-2, with 7 bases aligning to TRBD1. CDR1 is MDHEN, CDR2 SYDVKM, per germline. With 4 bases clipped from V and 7 bases from J, the junction kept 12 bases outside the gene matches. This CDR3 comprises 15 residues. The CDR3 here is CASSSGGDYYAGYTF. The CDR3, as DNA: TGTGCCAGCAGTTCAGGGGGAGATTACTATGCTGGCTACACCTTC.

V gene TRBV2 combines with J gene TRBJ2-5; D may be TRBD1 (5 bases). Trimming cost V 6 bases and J 1 base, with 12 bases left between them. The CDR3 is 14 amino acids. Looked up from germline, CDR1 is SNHLY and CDR2 is FYNNEI. The CDR3 loop reads CASRLTERQETQYF. As DNA, the CDR3 is TGTGCCAGCAGGCTGACAGAGCGCCAAGAGACCCAGTACTTC.

The genes are TRBV29-1 and TRBJ1-2; 12 nucleotides match TRBD1. V was pared by 0 bases and J by 5 bases, with 10 bases of the junction left unmatched. The CDR3 has 17 residues. Germline loops: CDR1 SQVTM, CDR2 ANQGSEA. CDR3 in amino acids: CSVEEGRRDRGHYGYTF. CDR3 nucleotides: TGCAGCGTTGAAGAGGGTCGTAGGGACAGGGGGCATTATGGCTACACCTTC.

The chain employs TRBV14 and TRBJ1-2, with D unclear. The V gene's germline CDR1 is SGHDN and CDR2 FVKESK. The CDR3 extends over 13 amino acids. V was clipped by 0 bases and J by 5 bases, with 7 bases between them. CDR3 in amino acids: CASSQDPQYGYTF. The CDR3 DNA sequence: TGTGCCAGCAGCCAAGATCCTCAGTATGGCTACACCTTC.

The chain recombines TRBV25-1 with TRBJ1-5, with D maybe TRBD1 (5 bases). The V end was cut by 6 bases, the J end by 4 bases, with 19 bases between. The CDR3 loop spans 16 amino acids. Per germline, CDR1 MGHDK and CDR2 SYGVNS. The CDR3 sequence: CASRTRHDRVNQPQHF. The CDR3 bases are TGTGCCAGCAGAACGCGACACGACAGAGTAAATCAGCCCCAGCATTTT.

The CDR3: CATSTDRPETQYF. In nucleotides, the CDR3 is TGTGCCACCAGCACTGACAGGCCAGAGACCCAGTACTTC. The chain couples TRBV15 to TRBJ2-5; possibly TRBD1 for D (6 bases). V was trimmed by 4 bases and J by 4 bases, leaving 10 bases between them. Germline CDR1 and CDR2: LNHNV and YYDKDF (reference sequence). The CDR3 sequence is 13 residues long.

The J gene is TRBJ1-1, the V gene TRBV30; D uncertain. Germline-derived CDR1 and CDR2 are GTSNPN and SVGIG (reference sequence). Trimming removed 3 bases from V and 5 bases from J, with 7 bases in between. The length of the CDR3 is 11 residues. In nucleotides, the CDR3 is TGTGCCTGGAGCCCCAGGACTGAAGCTTTCTTT. As protein: CAWSPRTEAFF.

V usage is TRBV7-8 and J usage is TRBJ2-7; the D gene is possibly TRBD1 (5 bases). V lost 5 bases to trimming and J lost 6 bases, with 17 bases between them. The CDR3 covers 14 residues. From germline, CDR1 is SGHVS and CDR2 FQNEAQ. CDR3 sequence: CASSTRQMMSEQYF. Here the CDR3 DNA reads TGTGCCAGCAGCACCCGACAGATGATGAGCGAGCAGTACTTC. Full variable domain (outside the CDR3, taken from reference TRBV7-8 and TRBJ2-7): GAGVSQSPRYKVAKRGQDVALRCDPISGHVSLFWYQQALGQGPEFLTYFQNEAQLDKSGLPSDRFFAERPEGSVSTLKIQRTQQEDSAVYLCASSTRQMMSEQYFGPGTRLTVT.

V gene TRBV2 combines with J gene TRBJ2-7; tentatively, D is TRBD1 (6 bases). Trimming cost V 5 bases and J 9 bases, with 20 bases left between them. The germline CDR1 and CDR2 sequences are SNHLY and FYNNEI. This CDR3 is 14 amino acids long. The CDR3, as DNA: TGTGCCAGCAGTTCGGACAGAGGCGTTTCGGGGCAGTACTTC. This translates into CASSSDRGVSGQYF. The full variable domain, its missing parts supplied by reference TRBV2 and TRBJ2-7, is EPEVTQTPSHQVTQMGQEVILRCVPISNHLYFYWYRQILGQKVEFLVSFYNNEISEKSEIFDDQFSVERPDGSNFTLKIRSTKLEDSAMYFCASSSDRGVSGQYFGPGTRLTVT.

This clone was detected only once. The genes are TRBV28 and TRBJ1-2; 7 bases are shared with TRBD1. Germline CDR1 and CDR2: MDHEN and SYDVKM. Unmatched junction bases numbered 14, after V lost 6 bases and J lost 4 bases. The CDR3 is made up of 16 amino acids. The CDR3 coding sequence is TGTGCCAGCAGACTTATAGAGGGGGCGCAGTCCTATGGCTACACCTTC. Translating it yields CASRLIEGAQSYGYTF.